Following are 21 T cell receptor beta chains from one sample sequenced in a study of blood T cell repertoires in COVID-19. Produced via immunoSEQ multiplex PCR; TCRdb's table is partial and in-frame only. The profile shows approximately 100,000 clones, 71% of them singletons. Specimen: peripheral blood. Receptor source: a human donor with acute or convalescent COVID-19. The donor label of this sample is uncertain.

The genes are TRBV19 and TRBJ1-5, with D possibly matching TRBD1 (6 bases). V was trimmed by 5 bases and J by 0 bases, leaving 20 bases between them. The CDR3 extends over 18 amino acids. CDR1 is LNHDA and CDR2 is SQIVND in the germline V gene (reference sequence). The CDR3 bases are TGTGCCAGTAGTGGGGTCTTAAGGGGGGGCGGTAGCAATCAGCCCCAGCATTTT. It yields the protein CASSGVLRGGGSNQPQHF.

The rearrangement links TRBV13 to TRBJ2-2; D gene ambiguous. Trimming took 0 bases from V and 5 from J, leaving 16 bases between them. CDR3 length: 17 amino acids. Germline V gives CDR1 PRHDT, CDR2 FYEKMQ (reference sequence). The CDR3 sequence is CASSLGHNHPRTGELFF. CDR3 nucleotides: TGTGCCAGCAGCTTAGGACATAACCACCCGAGGACCGGGGAGCTGTTTTTT.

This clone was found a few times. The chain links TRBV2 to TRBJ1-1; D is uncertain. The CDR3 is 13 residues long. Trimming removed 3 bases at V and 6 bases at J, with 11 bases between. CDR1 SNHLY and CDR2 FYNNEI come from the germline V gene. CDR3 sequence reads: CASSDGPEAEAFF. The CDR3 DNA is TGTGCCAGCAGTGACGGGCCGGAGGCTGAAGCTTTCTTT.

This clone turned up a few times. This CDR3 reads CASWVRTGVGTEAFF. The CDR3 DNA reads TGTGCCAGCTGGGTTCGGACAGGGGTGGGCACTGAAGCTTTCTTT. The genes are TRBV6-4 and TRBJ1-1; 9 bases align to TRBD1. The trim removed 8 bases at V and 4 bases at J, leaving 11 bases unmatched. Germline values: CDR1 MRHNA, CDR2 SNTAGT. CDR3 length equals 15 residues.

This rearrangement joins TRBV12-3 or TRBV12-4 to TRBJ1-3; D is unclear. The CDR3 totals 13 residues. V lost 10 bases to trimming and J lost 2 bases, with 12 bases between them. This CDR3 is CAITTRTGNTIYF. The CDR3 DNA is TGTGCCATAACGACACGTACTGGAAACACCATATATTTT.

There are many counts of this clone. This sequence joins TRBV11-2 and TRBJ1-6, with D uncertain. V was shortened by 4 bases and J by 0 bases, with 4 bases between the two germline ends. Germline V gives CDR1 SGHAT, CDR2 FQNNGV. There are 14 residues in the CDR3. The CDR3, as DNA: TGTGCCAGCAGCTCCCTCTCCTATAATTCACCCCTCCACTTT. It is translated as CASSSLSYNSPLHF.

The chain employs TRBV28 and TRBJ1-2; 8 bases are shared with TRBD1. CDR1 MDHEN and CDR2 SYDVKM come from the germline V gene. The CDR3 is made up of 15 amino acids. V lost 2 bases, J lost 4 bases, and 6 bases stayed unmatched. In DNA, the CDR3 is TGTGCCAGCAGTTTACCAGGGGGCAGCGTCTATGGCTACACCTTC. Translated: CASSLPGGSVYGYTF.

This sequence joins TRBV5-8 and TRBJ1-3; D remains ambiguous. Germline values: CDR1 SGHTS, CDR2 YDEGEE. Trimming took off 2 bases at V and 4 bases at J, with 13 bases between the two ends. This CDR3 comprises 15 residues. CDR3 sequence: CASSFEAGRGNTIYF. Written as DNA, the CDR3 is TGTGCCAGCAGCTTCGAGGCCGGCAGAGGAAACACCATATATTTT.

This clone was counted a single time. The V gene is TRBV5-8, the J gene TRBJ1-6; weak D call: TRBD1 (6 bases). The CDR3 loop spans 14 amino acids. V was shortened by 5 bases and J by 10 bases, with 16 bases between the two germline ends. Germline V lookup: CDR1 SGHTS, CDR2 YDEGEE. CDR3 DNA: TGTGCCAGCAGTCCAGTAGCAGGGGTGTCACCCCTCCACTTT. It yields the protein CASSPVAGVSPLHF.

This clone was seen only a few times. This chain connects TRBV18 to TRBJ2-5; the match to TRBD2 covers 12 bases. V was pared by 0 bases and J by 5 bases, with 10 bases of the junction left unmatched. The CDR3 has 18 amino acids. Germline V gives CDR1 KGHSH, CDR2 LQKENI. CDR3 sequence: CASSPPITSGGPGETQYF. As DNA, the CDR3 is TGTGCCAGCTCACCACCGATCACTAGCGGGGGGCCTGGGGAGACCCAGTACTTC.

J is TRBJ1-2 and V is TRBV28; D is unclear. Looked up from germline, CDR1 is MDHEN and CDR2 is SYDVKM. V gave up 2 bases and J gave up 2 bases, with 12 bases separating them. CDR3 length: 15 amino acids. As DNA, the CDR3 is TGTGCCAGCAGTTTACCCTCGGTGAGAAACTATGGCTACACCTTC. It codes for CASSLPSVRNYGYTF.

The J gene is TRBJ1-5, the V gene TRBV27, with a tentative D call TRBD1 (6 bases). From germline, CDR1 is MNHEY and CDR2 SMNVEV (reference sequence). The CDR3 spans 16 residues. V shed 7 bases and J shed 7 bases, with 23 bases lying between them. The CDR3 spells CASTFYWGRPNQPQHF. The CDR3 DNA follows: TGTGCCAGCACCTTTTATTGGGGGCGCCCCAACCAGCCCCAGCATTTT.

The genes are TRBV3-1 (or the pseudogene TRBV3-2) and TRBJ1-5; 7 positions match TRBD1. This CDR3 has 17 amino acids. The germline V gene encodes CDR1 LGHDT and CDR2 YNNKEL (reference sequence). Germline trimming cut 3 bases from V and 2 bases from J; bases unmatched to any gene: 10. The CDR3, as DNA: TGTGCCAGCAGCCAGAGGAGCAGGGGGGTTGGCAATCAGCCCCAGCATTTT. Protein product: CASSQRSRGVGNQPQHF.

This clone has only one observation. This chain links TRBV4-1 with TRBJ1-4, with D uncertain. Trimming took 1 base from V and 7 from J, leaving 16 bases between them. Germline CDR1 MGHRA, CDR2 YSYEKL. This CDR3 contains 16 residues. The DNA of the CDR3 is TGCGCCAGCAGCCAAGTTACCAAGTTCCGGGGTGAAAAACTGTTTTTT. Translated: CASSQVTKFRGEKLFF.

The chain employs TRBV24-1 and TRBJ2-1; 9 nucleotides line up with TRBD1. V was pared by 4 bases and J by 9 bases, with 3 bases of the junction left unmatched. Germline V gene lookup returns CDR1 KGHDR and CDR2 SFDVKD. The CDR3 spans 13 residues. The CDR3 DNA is TGTGCCACCAGTGAACACAGGGGGCTTGAGCAGTTCTTC. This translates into CATSEHRGLEQFF.

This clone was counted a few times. CDR3 amino acids: CASSYLAGSYNEQFF. CDR3 nucleotide sequence: TGTGCCAGCAGTTACTTAGCGGGCTCCTACAATGAGCAGTTCTTC. V gene TRBV6-5 combines with J gene TRBJ2-1, with TRBD2 identical over 7 bases. The CDR3 runs to 15 residues. The ends lost 1 base at V and 0 bases at J; junction bases unmatched: 0. Germline V CDR1 and CDR2: MNHEY, SVGAGI.

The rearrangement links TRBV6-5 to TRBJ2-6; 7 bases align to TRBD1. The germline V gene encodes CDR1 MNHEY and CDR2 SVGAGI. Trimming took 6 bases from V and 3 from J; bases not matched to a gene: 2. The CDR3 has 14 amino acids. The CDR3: CASRDRDGANVLTF. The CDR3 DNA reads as TGTGCCAGCAGAGACAGGGATGGGGCCAACGTCCTGACTTTC.

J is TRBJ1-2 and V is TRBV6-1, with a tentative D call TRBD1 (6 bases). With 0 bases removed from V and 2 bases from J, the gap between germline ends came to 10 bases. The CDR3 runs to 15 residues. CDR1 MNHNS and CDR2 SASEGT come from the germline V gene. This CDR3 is CASSEAVTGNYGYTF. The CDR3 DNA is TGTGCCAGCAGTGAAGCGGTAACAGGGAACTATGGCTACACCTTC.

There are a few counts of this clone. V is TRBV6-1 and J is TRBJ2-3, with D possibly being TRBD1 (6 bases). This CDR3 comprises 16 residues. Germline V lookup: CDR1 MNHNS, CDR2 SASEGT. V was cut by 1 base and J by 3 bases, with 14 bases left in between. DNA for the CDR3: TGTGCCAGCAGTGAAGTTCTAGGGGGTATGACAGATACGCAGTATTTT. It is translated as CASSEVLGGMTDTQYF.

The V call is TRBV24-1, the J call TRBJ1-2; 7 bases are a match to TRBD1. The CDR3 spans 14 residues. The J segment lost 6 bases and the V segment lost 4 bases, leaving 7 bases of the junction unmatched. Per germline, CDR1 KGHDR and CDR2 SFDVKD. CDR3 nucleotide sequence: TGTGCCACCAGTGAACGTACAGGGGTTCATGGCTACACCTTC. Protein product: CATSERTGVHGYTF.

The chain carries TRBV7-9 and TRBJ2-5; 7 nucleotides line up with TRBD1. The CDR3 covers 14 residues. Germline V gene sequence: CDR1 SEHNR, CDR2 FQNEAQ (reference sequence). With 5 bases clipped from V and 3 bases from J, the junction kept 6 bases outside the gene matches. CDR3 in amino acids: CASSPGQAEETQYF. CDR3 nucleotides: TGTGCCAGCAGCCCAGGACAGGCCGAAGAGACCCAGTACTTC.